This TCR beta chain was captured by sequencing in a study of T cells in Graves' hyperthyroidism and ophthalmopathy. This clonotype has more than one count but fewer than ten. RNA transcripts yielded amplified TCR beta CDR3 regions. The HTBI primer set drove a first-round RT-PCR of the TCR CDR3. TCRdb analysed the multiplex PCR reads with MiXCR anew, one entry per CDR3 protein. This table has about 600,000 distinct CDR3 sequences, roughly 15% appearing once. V shed 6 bases, J shed 9 bases, and the junction held 10 bases outside the gene matches. In germline, CDR1 is SGHRS, CDR2 YFSETQ. CDR3 length equals 15 residues.

The chain recombines TRBV5-1 with TRBJ2-1; 12 bases fit TRBD1. The sequencing input was blood. This sequence originates from a woman in her forties with Graves' ophthalmopathy. The CDR3 bases are TGCGCCAGCAATCGACGGGACAGGGGGCAAGGTGAGCAGTTCTTC. Its translation is CASNRRDRGQGEQFF.